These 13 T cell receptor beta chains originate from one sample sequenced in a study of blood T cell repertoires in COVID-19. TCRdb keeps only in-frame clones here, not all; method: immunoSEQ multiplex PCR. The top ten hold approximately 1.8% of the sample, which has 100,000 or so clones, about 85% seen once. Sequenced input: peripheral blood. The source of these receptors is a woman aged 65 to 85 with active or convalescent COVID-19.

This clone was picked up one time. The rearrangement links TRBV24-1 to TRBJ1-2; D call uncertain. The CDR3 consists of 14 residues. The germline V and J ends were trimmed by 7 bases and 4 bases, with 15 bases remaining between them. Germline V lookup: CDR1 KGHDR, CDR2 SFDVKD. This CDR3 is CATRTTPKTYGYTF. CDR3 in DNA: TGTGCCACCAGGACAACCCCCAAGACCTATGGCTACACCTTC.

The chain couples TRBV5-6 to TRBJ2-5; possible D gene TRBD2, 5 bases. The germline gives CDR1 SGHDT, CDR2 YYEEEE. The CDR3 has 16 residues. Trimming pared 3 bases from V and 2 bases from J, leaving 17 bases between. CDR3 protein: CASSWTRVHVQETQYF. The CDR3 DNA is TGTGCCAGCAGCTGGACGAGGGTCCACGTTCAAGAGACCCAGTACTTC.

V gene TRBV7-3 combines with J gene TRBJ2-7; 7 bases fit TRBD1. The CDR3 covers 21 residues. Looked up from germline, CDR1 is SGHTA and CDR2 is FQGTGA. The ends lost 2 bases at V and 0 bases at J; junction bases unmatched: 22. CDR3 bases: TGTGCCAGCAGCTTATTAAAAACCGTATTCGGACAGGATTTGGGCTCCTACGAGCAGTACTTC. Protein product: CASSLLKTVFGQDLGSYEQYF.

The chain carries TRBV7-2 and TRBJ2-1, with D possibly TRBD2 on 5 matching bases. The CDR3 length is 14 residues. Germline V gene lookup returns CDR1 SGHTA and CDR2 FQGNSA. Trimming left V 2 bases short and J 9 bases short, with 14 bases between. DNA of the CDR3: TGTGCCAGCAGCTTATTGAGGACTGCGGGTGAGCAGTTCTTC. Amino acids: CASSLLRTAGEQFF. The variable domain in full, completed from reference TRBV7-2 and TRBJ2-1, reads GAGVSQSPSNKVTEKGKDVELRCDPISGHTALYWYRQSLGQGLEFLIYFQGNSAPDKSGLPSDRFSAERTGGSVSTLTIQRTQQEDSAVYLCASSLLRTAGEQFFGPGTRLTVL.

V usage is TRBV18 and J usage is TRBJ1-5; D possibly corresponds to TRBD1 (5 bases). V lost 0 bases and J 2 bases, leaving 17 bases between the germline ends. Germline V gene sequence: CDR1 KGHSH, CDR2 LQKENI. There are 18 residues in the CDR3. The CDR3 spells CASSPPNLGGAGNQPQHF. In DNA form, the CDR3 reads TGTGCCAGCTCACCACCCAATTTGGGGGGAGCCGGCAATCAGCCCCAGCATTTT.

The CDR3 DNA is TGTGCCAGCAGTTTGGGACTGAACTCCTACGAGCAGTACTTC. This encodes CASSLGLNSYEQYF. The V gene is TRBV2, the J gene TRBJ2-7, with D possibly TRBD2 on 6 matching bases. The V and J ends lost 5 bases and 0 bases respectively, with 11 bases between them. From germline, CDR1 is SNHLY and CDR2 FYNNEI. CDR3 size: 14 residues.

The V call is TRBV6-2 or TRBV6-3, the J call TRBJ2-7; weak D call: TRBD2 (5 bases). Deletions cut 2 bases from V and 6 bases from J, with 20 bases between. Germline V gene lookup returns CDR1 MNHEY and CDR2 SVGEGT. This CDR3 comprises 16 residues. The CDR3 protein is CASSYPISGLHFEQYF. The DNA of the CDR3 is TGTGCCAGCAGTTACCCCATCAGCGGACTGCATTTCGAGCAGTACTTC.

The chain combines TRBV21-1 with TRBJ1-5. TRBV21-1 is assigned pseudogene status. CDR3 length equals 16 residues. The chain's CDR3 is CASSKALGGSNQPQHF. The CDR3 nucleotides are TGTGCCAGCAGCAAAGCGCTCGGGGGAAGCAATCAGCCCCAGCATTTT.

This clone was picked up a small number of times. Here the CDR3 reads CATSRDVAGVKDEQYF. CDR3 sequence (DNA): TGTGCCACCAGCAGAGATGTCGCGGGAGTTAAGGACGAGCAGTACTTC. The rearrangement uses TRBV15 and TRBJ2-7, with 7 bases lining up with TRBD2. Germline assignment: CDR1 LNHNV and CDR2 YYDKDF (reference sequence). Germline trimming cut 0 bases from V and 5 bases from J; bases unmatched to any gene: 10. This CDR3 is built from 16 residues.

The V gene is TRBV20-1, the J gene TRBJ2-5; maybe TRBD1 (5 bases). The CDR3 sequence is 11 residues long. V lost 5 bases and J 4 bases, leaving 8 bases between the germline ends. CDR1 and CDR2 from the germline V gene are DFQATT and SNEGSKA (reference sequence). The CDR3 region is CSAGRGETQYF. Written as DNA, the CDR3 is TGCAGTGCTGGAAGGGGAGAGACCCAGTACTTC.

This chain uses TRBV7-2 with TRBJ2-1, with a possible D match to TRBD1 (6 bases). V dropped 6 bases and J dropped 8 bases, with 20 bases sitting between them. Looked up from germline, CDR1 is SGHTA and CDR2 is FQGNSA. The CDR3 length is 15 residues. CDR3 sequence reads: CASRPWEGGSYEQFF. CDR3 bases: TGTGCCAGCAGGCCTTGGGAAGGGGGTTCTTATGAGCAGTTCTTC.

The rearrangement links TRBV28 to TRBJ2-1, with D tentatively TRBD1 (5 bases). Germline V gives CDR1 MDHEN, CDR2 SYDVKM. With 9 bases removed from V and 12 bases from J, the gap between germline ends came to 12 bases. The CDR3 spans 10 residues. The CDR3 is CASGAFGQFF. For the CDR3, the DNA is TGTGCCAGTGGGGCTTTCGGGCAGTTCTTC.

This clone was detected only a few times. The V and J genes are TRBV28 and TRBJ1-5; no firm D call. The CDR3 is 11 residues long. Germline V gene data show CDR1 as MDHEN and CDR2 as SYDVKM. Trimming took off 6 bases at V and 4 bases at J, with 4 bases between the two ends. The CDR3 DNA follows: TGTGCCAGCAGCCAAAATCAGCCCCAGCATTTT. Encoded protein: CASSQNQPQHF.